This TCR beta chain was recovered during a study of cytomegalovirus exposure and HLA in healthy donors. Background on the study: Membership in the Caucasian-associated ancestry cluster was found for 65% to 85% of fewer than 450 genotyped donors.

This clone has just a few counts. What it binds is unknown. Study results and limitations: In a later analysis, most CMV-associated TCR beta chains appeared HLA-restricted. Most TCR sequences were seen very rarely across donors, but some public TCRs occurred in many.

Both 60 Vbeta primers and 13 Jbeta primers went into the PCR. The protocol was immunoSEQ multiplex PCR, while the TCRdb copy is restricted to in-frame clones and leaves out a portion. The table has 110,000 or so clones, 65% to 90% seen once. The CDR3 consists of 14 residues. The V end was cut by 0 bases, the J end by 1 base, with 8 bases between. Germline V lookup: CDR1 SGHRS, CDR2 YFSETQ. It was healthy bone marrow donors who served as donors. The V gene is TRBV5-1, the J gene TRBJ2-7, with a tentative D call TRBD1 (6 bases). The receptor was isolated from a woman in her thirties or forties in good health and CMV-seronegative. The sample comprised PBMCs. CDR3 sequence: CASSLGTVSYEQYF. As DNA, the CDR3 is TGCGCCAGCAGCTTGGGGACAGTTTCCTACGAGCAGTACTTC.